The 6 T cell receptor beta chains below come from one sample, sequenced in a study of cytomegalovirus exposure and HLA in healthy donors. Using immunoSEQ multiplex PCR, the repertoire was profiled, and TCRdb retains in-frame clones only, with some absent. This sample yields about 69,000 clones, of which 96% are seen a single time; about 4.5% belongs to the top ten. Sequencing was carried out using PBMCs. The receptor set was obtained from a woman in her late teens or twenties in good health and CMV-seropositive.

The rearrangement joins TRBV30 to TRBJ2-3; 7 bases are shared with TRBD2. This CDR3 region has 16 residues. CDR1 GTSNPN and CDR2 SVGIG come from the germline V gene (reference sequence). V trimming: 2 bases; J trimming: 7 bases; junction bases outside the gene matches: 15. CDR3 DNA sequence: TGTGCCTGGAGTATTAGCGGGTACCCTTCCATTTATACGCAGTATTTT. The encoded protein is CAWSISGYPSIYTQYF.

The chain joins TRBV5-1 to TRBJ1-1; D is possibly TRBD1 (5 bases). The germline V and J ends were trimmed by 2 bases and 0 bases, with 8 bases remaining between them. Germline loops: CDR1 SGHRS, CDR2 YFSETQ. This CDR3 is built from 14 residues. DNA of the CDR3: TGCGCCAGCAGCTTCAACAGGATGAACACTGAAGCTTTCTTT. Translating gives CASSFNRMNTEAFF.

This CDR3 is CASSLWYGTSRGPSYEQYF. The CDR3 DNA reads as TGTGCCAGCAGTTTATGGTACGGGACTAGCCGTGGGCCTTCCTACGAGCAGTACTTC. The genes are TRBV27 and TRBJ2-7; 9 positions match TRBD2. Germline CDR1 reads MNHEY; CDR2 reads SMNVEV (reference sequence). The CDR3 length is 19 residues. Trimming at V came to 1 base and at J to 1 base, leaving 14 bases not matched to a gene.

As concerns this clone: Other DNA sequences within the sample encode an identical CDR3. The J gene is TRBJ2-3, the V gene TRBV27, with TRBD2 identical over 13 bases. CDR1 is MNHEY, CDR2 SMNVEV, per germline (reference sequence). V trimming: 4 bases; J trimming: 3 bases; junction bases outside the gene matches: 4. The CDR3 covers 16 residues. CDR3 in DNA: TGTGCCAGCAGTTCGCGACTAGCGGGGGGTACAGATACGCAGTATTTT. It specifies CASSSRLAGGTDTQYF.

The gene calls are TRBV9 and TRBJ2-1, with D unclear. This CDR3 spans 15 amino acids. Trimming cost V 3 bases and J 5 bases, with 15 bases left between them. Looked up from germline, CDR1 is SGDLS and CDR2 is YYNGEE. This CDR3 reads CASSAAPVLNNEQFF. The CDR3 nucleotides read TGTGCCAGCAGCGCCGCCCCGGTCCTAAACAATGAGCAGTTCTTC.

This clone is a singleton in its sample. The CDR3 DNA follows: TGTGCCAGCAGCGGAGAAGGGACTAACTACGAGCAGTACTTC. It specifies CASSGEGTNYEQYF. The J gene is TRBJ2-7, the V gene TRBV7-2, with 7 positions matching TRBD2. V dropped 5 bases and J dropped 3; count of bases not matched to a gene: 7. This CDR3 spans 14 amino acids. Germline CDR1 is SGHTA and CDR2 is FQGNSA.